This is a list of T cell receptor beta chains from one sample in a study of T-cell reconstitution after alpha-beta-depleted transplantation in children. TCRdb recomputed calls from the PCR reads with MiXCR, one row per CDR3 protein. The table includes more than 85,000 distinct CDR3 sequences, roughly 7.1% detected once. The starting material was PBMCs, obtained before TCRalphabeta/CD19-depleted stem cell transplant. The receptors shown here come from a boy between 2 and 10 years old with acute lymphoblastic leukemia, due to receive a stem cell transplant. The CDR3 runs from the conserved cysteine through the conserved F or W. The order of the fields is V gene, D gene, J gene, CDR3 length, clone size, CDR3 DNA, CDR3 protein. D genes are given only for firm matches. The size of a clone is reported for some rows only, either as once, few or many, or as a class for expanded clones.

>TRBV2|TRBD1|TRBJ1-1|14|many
TGTGCCAGCAGTGAGGGGACAGGGAGCACTGAAGCTTTCTTT
CASSEGTGSTEAFF
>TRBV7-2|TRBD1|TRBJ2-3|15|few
TGTGCCAGCAGCCCCCGGGACAGGGTGATAGATACGCAGTATTTT
CASSPRDRVIDTQYF
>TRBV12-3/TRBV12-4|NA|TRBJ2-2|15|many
TGTGCCAGCAGTTTCTCGGCTAGGAACACCGGGGAGCTGTTTTTT
CASSFSARNTGELFF
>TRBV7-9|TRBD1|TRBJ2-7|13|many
TGTGCCAGCAGCTTAAGTGACAGGGCCGAGCAGTACTTC
CASSLSDRAEQYF
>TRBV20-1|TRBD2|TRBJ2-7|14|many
TGCAGTGCCCGTAGCGGGGGGAGCTCCTACGAGCAGTACTTC
CSARSGGSSYEQYF
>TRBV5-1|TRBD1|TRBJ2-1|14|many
TGCGCCAGCAGCTTGGGGACAGGGTACAATGAGCAGTTCTTC
CASSLGTGYNEQFF
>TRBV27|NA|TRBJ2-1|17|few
TGTGCCAGCAGAACCTCGTTGGCCCCTAGCTCCTACAATGAGCAGTTCTTC
CASRTSLAPSSYNEQFF
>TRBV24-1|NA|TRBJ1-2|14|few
TGTGCCACCAGTGATCACAGGGACCGTGGTGGCTACACCTTC
CATSDHRDRGGYTF
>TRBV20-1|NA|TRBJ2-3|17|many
TGCAGTGCTAGAGATCTAAGGGGCTTCCCTAGCACAGATACGCAGTATTTT
CSARDLRGFPSTDTQYF
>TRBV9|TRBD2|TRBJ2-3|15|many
TGTGCCAGCAGCGCTTATGCGGGGGACACAGATACGCAGTATTTT
CASSAYAGDTDTQYF
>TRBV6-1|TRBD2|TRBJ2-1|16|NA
TGTGCCAGCAGTCGCACTCCTAGCGGGGGGGGGAATGAGCAGTTCTTC
CASSRTPSGGGNEQFF
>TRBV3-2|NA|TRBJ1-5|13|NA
TGTGCCACCTCCAAAGGTCTGGGCCGGCCCCAGCATTTT
CATSKGLGRPQHF
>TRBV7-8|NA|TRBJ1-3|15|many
TGTGCCAGCAGCTTAGGGTATAACTCTGGAAACACCATATATTTT
CASSLGYNSGNTIYF
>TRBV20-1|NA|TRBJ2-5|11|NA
TGCAGTGCTAGCTCCCCAGAGACCCAGTACTTC
CSASSPETQYF
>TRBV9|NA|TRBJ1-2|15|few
TGTGCCAGCAGCGTAGAACCAACGGGGAACTATGGCTACACCTTC
CASSVEPTGNYGYTF
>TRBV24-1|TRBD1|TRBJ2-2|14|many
TGTGCCACCAGTGTTACAGGGGCGCCCGGGGAGCTGTTTTTT
CATSVTGAPGELFF
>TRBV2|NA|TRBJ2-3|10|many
TGTGCCAGCCTGGTAGATACGCAGTATTTT
CASLVDTQYF
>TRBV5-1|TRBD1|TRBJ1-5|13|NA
TGCGCCAGCAGCTTGGGCAGGGGGCGGGCCCAGCATTTT
CASSLGRGRAQHF
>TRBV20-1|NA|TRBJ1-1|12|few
TGCAGTGCGCATCAGGGGAACACTGAAGCTTTCTTT
CSAHQGNTEAFF
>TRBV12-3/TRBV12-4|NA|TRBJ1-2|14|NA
TGTGCCAGCAGTTTAAACGCAGTTAACTATGGCTACACCTTC
CASSLNAVNYGYTF
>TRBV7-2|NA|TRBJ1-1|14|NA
TGTGCCAGCAGCTTAGCGCCCTGGGACACTGAAGCTTTCTTT
CASSLAPWDTEAFF
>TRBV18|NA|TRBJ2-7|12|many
TGTGCCAGCAGCCCTAGCTCCTACGAGCAGTACTTC
CASSPSSYEQYF
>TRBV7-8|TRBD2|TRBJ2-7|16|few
TGTGCCAGCAGCTTAGTCGGTAGCGGGTTCGGGTACGAGCAGTACTTC
CASSLVGSGFGYEQYF
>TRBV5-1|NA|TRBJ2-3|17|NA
TGCGCCAGCAGCTCCAAATTTGTCCGAGGGGACACAGATACGCAGTATTTT
CASSSKFVRGDTDTQYF
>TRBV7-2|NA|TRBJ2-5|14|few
TGTGCCAGCAGCGCCGGGGGTAGGAAAGAGACCCAGTACTTC
CASSAGGRKETQYF
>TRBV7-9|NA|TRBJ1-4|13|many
TGTGCCAGCAGCCAACCCCCGGGGGAAAAACTGTTTTTT
CASSQPPGEKLFF
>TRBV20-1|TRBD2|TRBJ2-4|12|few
TGCAGTTTCCGGGGGGAGGGAAACATTCAGTACTTC
CSFRGEGNIQYF
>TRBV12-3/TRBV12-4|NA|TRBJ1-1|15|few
TGTGCCAGCACCCCGGGGCCGCCGAGAAGCACTGAAGCTTTCTTT
CASTPGPPRSTEAFF
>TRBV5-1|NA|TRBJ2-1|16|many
TGCGCCAGCAGCTTGGGGCCCCTTAGCTCCTACAATGAGCAGTTCTTC
CASSLGPLSSYNEQFF
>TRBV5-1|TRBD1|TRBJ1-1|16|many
TGCGCCAGCAGCGGGACAGGACAGGGGCTCGGCACTGAAGCTTTCTTT
CASSGTGQGLGTEAFF
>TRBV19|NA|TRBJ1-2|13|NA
TGTGCCAGTACCTCGGACATCGGCTATGGCTACACCTTC
CASTSDIGYGYTF
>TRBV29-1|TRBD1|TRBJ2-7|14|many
TGCAGCGTTGCCCGGGACAGGGTCTCCTACGAGCAGTACTTC
CSVARDRVSYEQYF
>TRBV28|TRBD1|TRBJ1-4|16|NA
TGTGCCAGCAGTTTAGTAGGACAGGGGTATAATGAAAAACTGTTTTTT
CASSLVGQGYNEKLFF
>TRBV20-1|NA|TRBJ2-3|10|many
TGCAGTGCTAGGACAGATACGCAGTATTTT
CSARTDTQYF
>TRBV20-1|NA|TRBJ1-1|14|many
TGCAGTGCTAGAGATCAGAACCGACAGCTTGAAGCTTTCTTT
CSARDQNRQLEAFF
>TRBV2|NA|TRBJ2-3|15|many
TGTGCCAGCAGTGGCGTAGCGTTAAGCACAGATACGCAGTATTTT
CASSGVALSTDTQYF
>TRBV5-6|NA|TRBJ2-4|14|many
TGTGCCAGCAGCCTCTTGGCTCGGAAAAACATTCAGTACTTC
CASSLLARKNIQYF
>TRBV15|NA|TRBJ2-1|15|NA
TGTGCCACTGAACCGGGACTTAGCTCCTACAATGAGCAGTTCTTC
CATEPGLSSYNEQFF
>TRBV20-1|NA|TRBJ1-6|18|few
TGCAGTGCTCCTCGGTCCCTAAGGGAAATTAACTATAATTCACCCCTCCACTTT
CSAPRSLREINYNSPLHF
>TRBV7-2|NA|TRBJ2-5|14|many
TGTGCCAGCAGCGCCCGGACGCAAAGTGAGACCCAGTACTTC
CASSARTQSETQYF
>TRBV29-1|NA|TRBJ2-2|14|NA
TGCAGCGTTGGAGGGGCAGGCAACACCGGGGAGCTGTTTTTT
CSVGGAGNTGELFF
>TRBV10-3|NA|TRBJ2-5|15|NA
TGTGCCATCAGTGAAGATCCGGGGGGCTTAAAGACCCAGTACTTC
CAISEDPGGLKTQYF
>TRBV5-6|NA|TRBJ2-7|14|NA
TGTGCCAGCAGCTTGTTGGCAGTCTCCTACGAGCAGTACTTC
CASSLLAVSYEQYF
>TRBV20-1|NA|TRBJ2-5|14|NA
TGCAGTGCTCCTCCGGGACGGATACAAGAGACCCAGTACTTC
CSAPPGRIQETQYF
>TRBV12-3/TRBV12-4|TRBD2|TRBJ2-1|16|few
TGTGCCAGCAGTTTATGGAGCGGGGGCCACTACAATGAGCAGTTCTTC
CASSLWSGGHYNEQFF
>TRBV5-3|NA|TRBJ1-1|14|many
TGTGCCAGAAGCTTGGTAGTCAGGGACACTGAAGCTTTCTTT
CARSLVVRDTEAFF
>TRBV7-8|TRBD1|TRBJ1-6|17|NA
TGTGCCAGCAGCTTAGTGGTAGCGACAGGGGGGAACTCACCCCTCCACTTT
CASSLVVATGGNSPLHF
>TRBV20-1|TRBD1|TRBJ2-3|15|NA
TGCAGTGCTAGCCCCGGGACAGGGGACACAGATACGCAGTATTTT
CSASPGTGDTDTQYF
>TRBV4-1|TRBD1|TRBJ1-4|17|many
TGCGCCAGCAGCCCGCGACAGGGATCTTCGGGGTGGGAAAAACTGTTTTTT
CASSPRQGSSGWEKLFF